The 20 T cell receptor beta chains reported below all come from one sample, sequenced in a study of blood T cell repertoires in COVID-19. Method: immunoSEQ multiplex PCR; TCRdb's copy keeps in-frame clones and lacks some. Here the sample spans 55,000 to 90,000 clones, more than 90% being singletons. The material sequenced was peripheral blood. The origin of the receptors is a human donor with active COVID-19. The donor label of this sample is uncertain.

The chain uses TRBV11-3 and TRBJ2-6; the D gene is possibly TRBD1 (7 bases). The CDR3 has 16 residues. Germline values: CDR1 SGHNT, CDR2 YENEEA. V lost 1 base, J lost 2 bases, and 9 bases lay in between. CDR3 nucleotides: TGTGCCAGCAGCTTAGGCAGGGGGGCTGGGGCCAACGTCCTGACTTTC. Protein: CASSLGRGAGANVLTF.

The CDR3 loop is CASSQAQGGEQFTQYF. The CDR3 DNA reads as TGCGCCAGCAGCCAAGCTCAGGGCGGGGAACAATTTACCCAGTACTTC. The chain couples TRBV4-1 to TRBJ2-5; perhaps TRBD2 as D (6 bases). CDR3 size: 16 residues. Germline assignment: CDR1 MGHRA and CDR2 YSYEKL. Trimming cost V 1 base and J 8 bases, with 20 bases left between them.

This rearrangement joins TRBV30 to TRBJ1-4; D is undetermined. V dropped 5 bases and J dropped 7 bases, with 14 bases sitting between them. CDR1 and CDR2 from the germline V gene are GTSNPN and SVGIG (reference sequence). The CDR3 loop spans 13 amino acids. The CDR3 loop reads CAWRRGSAEKLFF. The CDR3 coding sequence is TGTGCCTGGCGACGAGGGTCGGCTGAAAAACTGTTTTTT.

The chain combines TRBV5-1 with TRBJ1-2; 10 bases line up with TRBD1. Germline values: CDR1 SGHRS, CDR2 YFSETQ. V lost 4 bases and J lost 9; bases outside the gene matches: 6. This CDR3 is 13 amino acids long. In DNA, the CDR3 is TGCGCCAGCAGCCCCGGGACAGGGGAGAGCTACACCTTC. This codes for CASSPGTGESYTF.

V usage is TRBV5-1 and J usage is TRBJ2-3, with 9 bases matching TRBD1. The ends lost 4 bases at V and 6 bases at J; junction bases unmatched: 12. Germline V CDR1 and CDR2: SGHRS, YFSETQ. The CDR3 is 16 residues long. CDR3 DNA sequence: TGCGCCAGCAGCCGCCCCCGGGACAGGGCACGGGATACGCAGTATTTT. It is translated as CASSRPRDRARDTQYF.

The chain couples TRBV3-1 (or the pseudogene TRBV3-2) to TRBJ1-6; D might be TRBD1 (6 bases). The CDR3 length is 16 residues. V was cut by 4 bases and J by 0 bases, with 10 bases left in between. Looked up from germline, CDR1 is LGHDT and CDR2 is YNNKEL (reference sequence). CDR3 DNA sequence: TGTGCCAGCAGCCGCCGACAGGTCTCCTATAATTCACCCCTCCACTTT. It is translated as CASSRRQVSYNSPLHF.

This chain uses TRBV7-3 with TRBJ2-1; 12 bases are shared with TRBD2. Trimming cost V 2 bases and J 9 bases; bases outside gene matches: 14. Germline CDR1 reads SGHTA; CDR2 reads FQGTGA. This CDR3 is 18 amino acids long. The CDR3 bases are TGTGCCAGCAGCTTAGAATCGGGACTAGCGGGTTGGTCTCCTGAGCAGTTCTTC. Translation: CASSLESGLAGWSPEQFF.

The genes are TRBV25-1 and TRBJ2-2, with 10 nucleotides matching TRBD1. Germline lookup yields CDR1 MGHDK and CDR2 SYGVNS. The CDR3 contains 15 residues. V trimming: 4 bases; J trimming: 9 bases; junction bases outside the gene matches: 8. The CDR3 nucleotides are TGTGCCAGCAGTGTATCTGGACAGGGGGACCGGGAGCTGTTTTTT. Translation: CASSVSGQGDRELFF.

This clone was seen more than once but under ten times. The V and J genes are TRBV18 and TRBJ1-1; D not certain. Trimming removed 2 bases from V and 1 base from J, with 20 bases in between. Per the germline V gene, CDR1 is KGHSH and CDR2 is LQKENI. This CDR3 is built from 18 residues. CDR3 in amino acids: CASSPNSEFRPTNTEAFF. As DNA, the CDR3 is TGTGCCAGCTCACCAAATAGCGAGTTCCGGCCAACGAACACTGAAGCTTTCTTT.

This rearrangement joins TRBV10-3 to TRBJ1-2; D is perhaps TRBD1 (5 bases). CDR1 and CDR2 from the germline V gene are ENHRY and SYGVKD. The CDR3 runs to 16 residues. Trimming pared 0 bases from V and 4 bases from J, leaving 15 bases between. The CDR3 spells CAISESGRASIYGYTF. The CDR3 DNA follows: TGTGCCATCAGTGAGTCAGGCAGGGCTTCTATCTATGGCTACACCTTC.

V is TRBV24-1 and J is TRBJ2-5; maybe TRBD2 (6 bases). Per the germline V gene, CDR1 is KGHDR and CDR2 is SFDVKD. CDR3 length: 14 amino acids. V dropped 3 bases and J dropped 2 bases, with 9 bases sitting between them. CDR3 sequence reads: CATSDVGTQETQYF. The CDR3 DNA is TGTGCCACCAGTGATGTGGGGACTCAAGAGACCCAGTACTTC.

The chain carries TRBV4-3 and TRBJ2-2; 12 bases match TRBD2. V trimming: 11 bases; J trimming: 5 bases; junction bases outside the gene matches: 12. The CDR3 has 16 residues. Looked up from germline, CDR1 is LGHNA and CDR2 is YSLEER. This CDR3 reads CAGKGELAGGTGELFF. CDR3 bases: TGCGCCGGCAAAGGGGAGCTAGCGGGAGGGACCGGGGAGCTGTTTTTT.

CDR3 loop: CASSAQHSGRSNQPQHF. CDR3 DNA sequence: TGTGCCAGTAGTGCCCAACACAGTGGCAGGAGCAATCAGCCCCAGCATTTT. The chain uses TRBV19 and TRBJ1-5; D remains ambiguous. V was trimmed by 5 bases and J by 1 base, leaving 18 bases between them. Germline V gene data show CDR1 as LNHDA and CDR2 as SQIVND (reference sequence). This CDR3 is 17 amino acids long.

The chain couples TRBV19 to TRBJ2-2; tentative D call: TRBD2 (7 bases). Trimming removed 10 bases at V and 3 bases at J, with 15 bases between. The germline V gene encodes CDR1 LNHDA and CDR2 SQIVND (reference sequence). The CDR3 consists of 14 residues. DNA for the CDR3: TGTGCCACAGGGGCGGGGGATCACACCGGGGAGCTGTTTTTT. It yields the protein CATGAGDHTGELFF.

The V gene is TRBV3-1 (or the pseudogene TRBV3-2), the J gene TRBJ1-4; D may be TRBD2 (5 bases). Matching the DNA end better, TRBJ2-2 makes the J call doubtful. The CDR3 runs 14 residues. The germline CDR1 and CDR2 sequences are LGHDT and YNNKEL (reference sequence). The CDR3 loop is CASSQDYGSPELFF. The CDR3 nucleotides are TGTGCCAGCAGCCAAGATTATGGGAGTCCGGAGCTGTTTTTT.

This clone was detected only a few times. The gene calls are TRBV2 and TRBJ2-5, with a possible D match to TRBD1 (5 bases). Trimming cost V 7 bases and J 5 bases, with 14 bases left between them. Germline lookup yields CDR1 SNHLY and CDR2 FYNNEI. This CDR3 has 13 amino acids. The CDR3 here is CASTKGLRETQYF. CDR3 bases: TGTGCCAGCACAAAGGGGTTGCGGGAGACCCAGTACTTC.

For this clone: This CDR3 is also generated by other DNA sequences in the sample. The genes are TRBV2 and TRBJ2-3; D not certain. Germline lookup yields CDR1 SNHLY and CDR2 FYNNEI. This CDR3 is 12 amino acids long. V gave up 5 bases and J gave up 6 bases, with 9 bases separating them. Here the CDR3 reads CASSRTEDTQYF. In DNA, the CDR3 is TGTGCCAGCAGTAGAACCGAGGATACGCAGTATTTT.

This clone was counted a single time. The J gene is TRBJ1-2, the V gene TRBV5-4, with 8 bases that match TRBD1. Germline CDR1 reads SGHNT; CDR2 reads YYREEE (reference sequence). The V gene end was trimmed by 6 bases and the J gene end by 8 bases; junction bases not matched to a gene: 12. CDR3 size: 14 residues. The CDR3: CASTLTGAVGGYTF. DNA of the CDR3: TGTGCCAGCACCCTGACAGGGGCAGTGGGGGGCTACACCTTC. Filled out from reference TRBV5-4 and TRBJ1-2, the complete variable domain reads ETGVTQSPTHLIKTRGQQVTLRCSSQSGHNTVSWYQQALGQGPQFIFQYYREEENGRGNFPPRFSGLQFPNYSSELNVNALELDDSALYLCASTLTGAVGGYTFGSGTRLTVV.

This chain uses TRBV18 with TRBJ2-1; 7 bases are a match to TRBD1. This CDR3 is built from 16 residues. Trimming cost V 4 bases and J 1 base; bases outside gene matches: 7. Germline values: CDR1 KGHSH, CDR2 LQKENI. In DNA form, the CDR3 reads TGTGCCAGCTCACGCTATACAGGGGATTCCTACAATGAGCAGTTCTTC. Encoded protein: CASSRYTGDSYNEQFF.

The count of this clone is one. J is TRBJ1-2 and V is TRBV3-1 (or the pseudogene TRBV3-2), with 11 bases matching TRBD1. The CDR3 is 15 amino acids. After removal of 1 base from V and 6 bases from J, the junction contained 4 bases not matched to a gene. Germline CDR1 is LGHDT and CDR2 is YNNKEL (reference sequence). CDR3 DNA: TGTGCCAGCAGCCAAGGACGGACAGGGGGCCATGGCTACACCTTC. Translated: CASSQGRTGGHGYTF.